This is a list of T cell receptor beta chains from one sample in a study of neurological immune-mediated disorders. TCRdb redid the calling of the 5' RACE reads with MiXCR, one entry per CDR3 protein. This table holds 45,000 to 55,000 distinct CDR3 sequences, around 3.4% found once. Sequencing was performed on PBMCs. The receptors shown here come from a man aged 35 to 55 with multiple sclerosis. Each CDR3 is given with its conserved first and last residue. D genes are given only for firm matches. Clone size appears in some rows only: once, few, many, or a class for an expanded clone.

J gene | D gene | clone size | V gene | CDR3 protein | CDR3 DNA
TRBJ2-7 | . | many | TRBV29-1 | CSVRSSSYEQYF | TGCAGCGTTCGGAGTTCATCCTACGAGCAGTACTTC
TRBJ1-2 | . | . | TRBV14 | CASSQGGKGYGYTF | TGTGCCAGCAGCCAAGGAGGAAAGGGCTATGGCTACACCTTC
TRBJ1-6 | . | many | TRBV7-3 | CASSLDPSGNSPLHF | TGTGCCAGCAGCTTAGACCCCTCGGGGAATTCACCCCTCCACTTT
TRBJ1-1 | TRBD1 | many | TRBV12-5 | CASGQGRDTEAFF | TGTGCTAGTGGACAGGGGAGGGACACTGAAGCTTTCTTT
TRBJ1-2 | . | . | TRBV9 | CASTPTGFKNYGYTF | TGTGCCAGCACCCCGACCGGCTTTAAGAACTATGGCTACACCTTC
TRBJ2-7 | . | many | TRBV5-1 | CASSSRPGQGGEQYF | TGCGCCAGCAGCTCGAGACCGGGACAAGGGGGCGAGCAGTACTTC
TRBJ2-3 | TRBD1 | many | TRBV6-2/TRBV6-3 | CASSARQGDTQYF | TGTGCCAGCAGTGCCCGACAGGGGGATACGCAGTATTTT
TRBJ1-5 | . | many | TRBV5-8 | CASSLFQGQPQHF | TGTGCCAGCAGCTTATTCCAGGGGCAGCCCCAGCATTTT
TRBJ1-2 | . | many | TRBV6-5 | CASTRSWNYGYTF | TGTGCCAGCACTCGGAGTTGGAACTATGGCTACACCTTC
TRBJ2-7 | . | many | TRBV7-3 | CASSLTDSSYEQYF | TGTGCCAGCAGCTTAACGGACAGCTCCTACGAGCAGTACTTC
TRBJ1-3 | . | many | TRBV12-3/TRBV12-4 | CASSLQGYGNTIYF | TGTGCCAGCAGTTTACAGGGTTACGGAAACACCATATATTTT
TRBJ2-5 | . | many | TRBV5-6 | CASRSEGTQYF | TGTGCCAGCAGGTCGGAAGGGACCCAGTACTTC
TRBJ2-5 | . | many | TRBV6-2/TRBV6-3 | CASSYSIQAGRMYQETQYF | TGTGCCAGCAGTTACTCGATCCAGGCGGGAAGAATGTACCAAGAGACCCAGTACTTC
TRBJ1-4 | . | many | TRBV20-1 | CSARGAANEKLFF | TGCAGTGCTAGGGGAGCGGCTAATGAAAAACTGTTTTTT
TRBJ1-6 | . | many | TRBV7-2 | CASSPLERGFGPLHF | TGTGCCAGCAGCCCTCTCGAGCGGGGTTTTGGTCCCCTCCACTTT
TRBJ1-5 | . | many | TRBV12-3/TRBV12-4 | CASSLQISNQPQHF | TGTGCCAGCAGTTTACAGATTAGCAATCAGCCCCAGCATTTT
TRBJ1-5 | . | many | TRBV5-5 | CASSLVLTSNQPQHF | TGTGCCAGCAGCTTGGTACTGACTAGCAATCAGCCCCAGCATTTT
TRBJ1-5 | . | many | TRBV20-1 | CSASARLHYSNQPQHF | TGCAGTGCTAGTGCCCGACTCCACTATAGCAATCAGCCCCAGCATTTT
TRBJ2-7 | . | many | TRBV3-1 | CASSQAGTFKPYEQYF | TGTGCCAGCAGCCAAGCCGGGACTTTCAAACCCTACGAGCAGTACTTC
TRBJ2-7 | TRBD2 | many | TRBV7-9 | CASSPLAGGLGYEQYF | TGTGCCAGCAGCCCCCTAGCGGGGGGGCTTGGGTACGAGCAGTACTTC
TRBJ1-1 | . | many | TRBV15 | CATRGGGRPTEAFF | TGTGCCACCAGAGGGGGGGGGCGACCGACTGAAGCTTTCTTT
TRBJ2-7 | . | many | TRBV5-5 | CASSLASSASYEQYF | TGTGCCAGCAGCTTGGCGTCTAGCGCCTCCTACGAGCAGTACTTC